Following are 28 T cell receptor beta chains from one sample sequenced in a study of blood T cells in healthy people across ages. Sample-barcoded 5' priming and a J-beta primer mix drove a second PCR of 7 to 11 cycles. TCRdb analysed the 5' RACE reads with MiXCR anew, one entry per CDR3 protein. Here the sample spans 600,000 to 800,000 distinct CDR3 sequences, around 20% being singletons. Sequencing used blood. Every receptor here comes from a man aged 70 or older in good health.

The CDR3 spells CASSEAVVSGPYNEQFF. In DNA, the CDR3 is TGCGCCAGCAGTGAGGCAGTGGTTAGCGGGCCATACAATGAGCAGTTCTTC. The chain combines TRBV10-1 with TRBJ2-1; 7 positions match TRBD2. V gave up 2 bases and J gave up 4 bases; unmatched junction bases: 11. Germline CDR1 WNHNN, CDR2 SYGVQD (reference sequence). The CDR3 length is 17 residues.

The sample holds a few counts of this clonotype. This chain joins TRBV29-1 and TRBJ2-1; 10 positions match TRBD1. This CDR3 region has 16 residues. Germline V gives CDR1 SQVTM, CDR2 ANQGSEA. V shed 0 bases and J 6 bases; nucleotides not matched to a gene: 8. DNA for the CDR3: TGCAGCGTTGAAGATTCCGGGACAGGGGCTTTCAATGAGCAGTTCTTC. Its protein is CSVEDSGTGAFNEQFF.

This clonotype showed up just a few times. The chain combines TRBV5-1 with TRBJ2-5; perhaps TRBD1 as D (5 bases). There are 14 residues in the CDR3. Germline V gene data show CDR1 as SGHRS and CDR2 as YFSETQ. The ends were cut back, 4 bases at V and 1 base at J, with 11 bases in the middle. This CDR3 reads CASSARQTQETQYF. The CDR3 coding sequence is TGCGCCAGCAGCGCTCGACAGACCCAAGAGACCCAGTACTTC.

This clonotype was seen more than once but under ten times. This chain connects TRBV20-1 to TRBJ2-1; weak D call: TRBD2 (5 bases). The V gene lost 2 bases and the J gene lost 0 bases, with 11 bases spanning the gap. Germline assignment: CDR1 DFQATT and CDR2 SNEGSKA (reference sequence). This CDR3 contains 15 residues. The CDR3 reads CSARLAASSYNEQFF. The CDR3 DNA reads as TGCAGTGCTAGACTAGCCGCGAGCTCCTACAATGAGCAGTTCTTC.

The V and J genes are TRBV5-1 and TRBJ1-6; D unclear. Trimming took 0 bases from V and 9 from J, leaving 13 bases between them. The CDR3 loop spans 15 amino acids. CDR1 and CDR2 (germline): SGHRS, YFSETQ. CDR3: CASSLAQPDSSPLHF. The CDR3 DNA sequence: TGCGCCAGCAGCTTGGCCCAACCCGATAGTTCACCCCTCCACTTT.

The J gene is TRBJ2-3, the V gene TRBV11-2, with D unclear. Germline V gene lookup returns CDR1 SGHAT and CDR2 FQNNGV. The CDR3 is 15 residues long. The germline V and J ends were trimmed by 2 bases and 2 bases, with 11 bases remaining between them. The CDR3 spells CASSLSSLTTDTQYF. The CDR3 coding sequence is TGTGCCAGCAGCTTAAGCAGCCTTACCACAGATACGCAGTATTTT.

J is TRBJ2-1 and V is TRBV6-2 or TRBV6-3, with unresolved D. Germline loops: CDR1 MNHEY, CDR2 SVGEGT. CDR3 length: 13 residues. Trimming took off 2 bases at V and 7 bases at J, with 9 bases between the two ends. CDR3 nucleotide sequence: TGTGCCAGCAGTTACAATTTCCAGAATGAGCAGTTCTTC. Translated, it gives CASSYNFQNEQFF.

The table lists this clonotype with many counts. The V and J genes are TRBV6-6 and TRBJ2-7; a weak D match, TRBD2 (6 bases). V was clipped by 6 bases and J by 6 bases, with 15 bases between them. Germline values: CDR1 MNHNY, CDR2 SVGAGI (reference sequence). The CDR3 runs 13 residues. In DNA form, the CDR3 reads TGTGCCAGCAGCCGCAACCGACTAGTCGAGCAGTACTTC. Protein sequence: CASSRNRLVEQYF.

A few counts support this clonotype. Germline is not matched at one junction end, which may reflect a read error. The V and J genes are TRBV5-1 and TRBJ2-1, with D possibly being TRBD1 or TRBD2 (5 bases each). The CDR3 is 16 residues long. Germline-derived CDR1 and CDR2 are SGHRS and YFSETQ. The CDR3 nucleotides read TGCGCCAGCAGCTTGGACGGGGACGCCTCCTACAATAAGCAGTTCTTC. This translates into CASSLDGDASYNKQFF.

This chain uses TRBV5-1 with TRBJ1-4, with 7 bases fitting TRBD1. Germline assignment: CDR1 SGHRS and CDR2 YFSETQ. This CDR3 spans 17 amino acids. V was clipped by 0 bases and J by 7 bases; unmatched bases: 12. CDR3 nucleotides: TGCGCCAGCAGCTTGGAGGGGGCCCGGGCCTTTAGTGAAAAACTGTTTTTT. It yields the protein CASSLEGARAFSEKLFF.

This chain connects TRBV6-2 or TRBV6-3 to TRBJ1-3, with no clear D. There are 13 residues in the CDR3. Trimming removed 4 bases from V and 4 bases from J, with 8 bases in between. Germline V gene sequence: CDR1 MNHEY, CDR2 SVGEGT. CDR3 sequence reads: CASSFNLGNTIYF. For the CDR3, the DNA is TGTGCCAGCAGTTTTAACCTGGGAAACACCATATATTTT.

The chain is built from TRBV27 and TRBJ2-5; TRBD2 matches 10 bases. V trimming: 7 bases; J trimming: 5 bases; junction bases outside the gene matches: 7. This CDR3 contains 14 residues. CDR1 and CDR2 (germline): MNHEY, SMNVEV (reference sequence). In DNA, the CDR3 is TGTGCCAGCAACCCTAGCGGGAGTCTGGAGACCCAGTACTTC. Translated: CASNPSGSLETQYF.

The rearrangement uses TRBV11-2 and TRBJ2-4, with D maybe TRBD2 (5 bases). V was pared by 1 base and J by 2 bases, with 15 bases between. Germline V lookup: CDR1 SGHAT, CDR2 FQNNGV. This CDR3 has 17 residues. The CDR3 DNA sequence: TGTGCCAGCAGCTTAGCTTCCAGTACGGACTCCAAAAACATTCAGTACTTC. The encoded protein is CASSLASSTDSKNIQYF.

The sample holds a few counts of this clonotype. This chain joins TRBV9 and TRBJ1-6; a possible D gene is TRBD1 (5 bases). Trimming pared 4 bases from V and 7 bases from J, leaving 12 bases between. Germline CDR1 reads SGDLS; CDR2 reads YYNGEE. CDR3 length equals 14 residues. CDR3 loop: CASSIGADNSPLHF. The DNA of the CDR3 is TGTGCCAGCAGCATTGGGGCTGACAATTCACCCCTCCACTTT. Full variable domain (remainder filled in from reference TRBV9 and TRBJ1-6): DSGVTQTPKHLITATGQRVTLRCSPRSGDLSVYWYQQSLDQGLQFLIQYYNGEERAKGNILERFSAQQFPDLHSELNLSSLELGDSALYFCASSIGADNSPLHFGNGTRLTVT.

This clonotype has just a few counts. The chain links TRBV7-8 to TRBJ2-5, with no clear D. The CDR3 is made up of 15 amino acids. V lost 1 base and J 5 bases, leaving 14 bases between the germline ends. CDR1 is SGHVS and CDR2 is FQNEAQ in the germline V gene. DNA for the CDR3: TGTGCCAGCAGCTTAGATGGCTTAAACGTGGAGACCCAGTACTTC. Translated: CASSLDGLNVETQYF.

The chain combines TRBV12-5 with TRBJ2-3; D is possibly TRBD2 (5 bases). V was pared by 7 bases and J by 7 bases, with 21 bases between. Looked up from germline, CDR1 is LGHNT and CDR2 is FRNRAP. The length of the CDR3 is 15 residues. The CDR3 coding sequence is TGTGCTAGTGCCCGCCCGACGGGAAGTACGCATACGCAGTATTTT. Its protein is CASARPTGSTHTQYF. Full variable domain (missing parts from reference TRBV12-5 and TRBJ2-3): DARVTQTPRHKVTEMGQEVTMRCQPILGHNTVFWYRQTMMQGLELLAYFRNRAPLDDSGMPKDRFSAEMPDATLATLKIQPSEPRDSAVYFCASARPTGSTHTQYFGPGTRLTVL.

This sequence joins TRBV2 and TRBJ2-5, with 8 nucleotides matching TRBD1. Near its end, the DNA agrees better with TRBJ2-7, so the J call may be wrong. The CDR3 loop spans 15 amino acids. CDR1 and CDR2 (germline): SNHLY, FYNNEI. The CDR3 sequence: CASSPWTGLSYEQYF. The CDR3 DNA is TGTGCCAGCAGTCCATGGACAGGGCTATCCTACGAGCAGTACTTC.

The table lists this clonotype with many counts. This chain links TRBV5-1 with TRBJ1-1; D remains unclear. The V gene lost 4 bases and the J gene lost 5 bases, with 9 bases spanning the gap. The CDR3 is made up of 12 amino acids. The germline gives CDR1 SGHRS, CDR2 YFSETQ. CDR3 DNA: TGCGCCAGCAGCCCCGGACGGACTGAAGCTTTCTTT. As protein: CASSPGRTEAFF.

The chain employs TRBV4-1 and TRBJ2-5; D assignment may be TRBD1 or TRBD2 (5 bases each). Gene TRBJ2-1 matches the end of the DNA better, so the J call may be wrong. There are 14 residues in the CDR3. Germline V gives CDR1 MGHRA, CDR2 YSYEKL. The CDR3 region is CASSQDGGREEQFF. The CDR3 bases are TGCGCCAGCAGCCAAGATGGGGGACGCGAGGAGCAGTTCTTC.

The rearrangement links TRBV6-2 or TRBV6-3 to TRBJ1-5, with D tentatively TRBD1 (5 bases). The germline gives CDR1 MNHEY, CDR2 SVGEGT. CDR3 length: 12 amino acids. Trimming removed 7 bases at V and 3 bases at J, with 7 bases between. The CDR3 spells CASKQVNQPQHF. The CDR3 DNA follows: TGTGCCAGCAAACAGGTCAATCAGCCCCAGCATTTT.

CDR3 bases: TGCAGTGCTAGAGACCTTCTAGCGGGCTCCTACAATGAGCAGTTCTTC. Protein product: CSARDLLAGSYNEQFF. J is TRBJ2-1 and V is TRBV20-1; 8 bases map to TRBD2. This CDR3 has 16 amino acids. Per the germline V gene, CDR1 is DFQATT and CDR2 is SNEGSKA (reference sequence). J gave up 0 bases and V 0 bases, and 4 bases lay outside the gene matches.

This clonotype has a handful of counts. The chain carries TRBV28 and TRBJ1-1, with D unresolved. The length of the CDR3 is 12 residues. Trimming removed 7 bases at V and 4 bases at J, with 10 bases between. CDR1 MDHEN and CDR2 SYDVKM come from the germline V gene. The CDR3 region has the DNA TGTGCCAGCAAGCAGAGGTTCACTGAAGCTTTCTTT. It translates to CASKQRFTEAFF.

This chain uses TRBV28 with TRBJ2-1; D is unclear. The CDR3 has 13 amino acids. The ends were cut back, 3 bases at V and 7 bases at J, with 10 bases in the middle. Germline V gives CDR1 MDHEN, CDR2 SYDVKM. The CDR3 sequence: CASSFSRVNEQFF. As DNA, the CDR3 is TGTGCCAGCAGTTTCTCTAGGGTAAATGAGCAGTTCTTC.

This clonotype was recorded many times. The chain combines TRBV28 with TRBJ2-7; 7 positions match TRBD1. Germline loops: CDR1 MDHEN, CDR2 SYDVKM. V trimming: 6 bases; J trimming: 0 bases; junction bases outside the gene matches: 8. The CDR3 extends over 15 amino acids. CDR3 in DNA: TGTGCCAGCAGCCTCGGACAGGCTAGCTCCTACGAGCAGTACTTC. It translates to CASSLGQASSYEQYF.

A few counts support this clonotype. The chain uses TRBV12-3 or TRBV12-4 and TRBJ1-2; the D is unclear. The CDR3 contains 13 residues. V shed 2 bases and J shed 8 bases, with 12 bases lying between them. The CDR3 loop reads CASSLMGSIGYTF. The DNA of the CDR3 is TGTGCCAGCAGTTTAATGGGATCCATAGGCTACACCTTC.

The genes are TRBV12-3 or TRBV12-4 and TRBJ2-5; possibly TRBD1 or TRBD2 for D (5 bases each). This CDR3 is built from 14 residues. Trimming cost V 6 bases and J 5 bases, with 16 bases left between them. The CDR3 is CASSPFGGRETQYF. DNA for the CDR3: TGTGCCAGCAGCCCATTTGGGGGACGGGAGACCCAGTACTTC.

This chain links TRBV4-2 with TRBJ1-4, with D maybe TRBD1 (6 bases). The CDR3 has 16 amino acids. V was trimmed by 3 bases and J by 0 bases, leaving 11 bases between them. Germline CDR1 and CDR2: LGHNA and YNFKEQ. The CDR3 loop reads CASSQEDRSTNEKLFF. CDR3 nucleotides: TGTGCCAGCAGCCAGGAGGACAGATCAACTAATGAAAAACTGTTTTTT.

This clonotype was detected a few times. The CDR3 sequence: CASRTSGGSYEQYF. The CDR3 coding sequence is TGTGCCAGCAGGACTAGCGGGGGCTCCTACGAGCAGTACTTC. V gene TRBV7-2 combines with J gene TRBJ2-7, with 12 bases identical to TRBD2. Germline assignment: CDR1 SGHTA and CDR2 FQGNSA. CDR3 length: 14 residues. With V trimmed by 6 bases and J by 0 bases, 0 bases remained unmatched.